This TCR beta chain came from a study of T cells after yellow fever vaccination. Study information: It was SMART-Seq v4 Ultra Low Input that prepared the fractions with low cell numbers.

V lost 0 bases and J 9 bases, leaving 6 bases between the germline ends. The CDR3 has 12 amino acids. Overall study findings and caveats: It was a weaker secondary response, yet one that peaked faster, at day 5 versus 15.

This clonotype has a handful of counts. Its antigen is unidentified. TCRdb re-analysed the 5' RACE reads in MiXCR, keeping a single row per CDR3 protein. The sample lists some 120,000 distinct CDR3 sequences, about 8.4% occurring once. V gene TRBV12-3 or TRBV12-4 combines with J gene TRBJ2-1; possibly TRBD2 for D (5 bases). This receptor was taken from a man between 18 and 35 years old who received the YFV17D yellow fever vaccine. Sample: CD8+ T cells sorted from PBMCs, taken on the day of the yellow fever booster vaccination. The CDR3: CASSLASVEQFF. CDR3 nucleotides: TGTGCCAGCAGTTTAGCTAGCGTTGAGCAGTTCTTC.